This TCR beta chain stems from a study of blood T cell repertoires in COVID-19 (dated by TCRdb to the early 2020s). For the study in its entirety: Collaborator samples came from the United States, Italy and Spain and covered acute and convalescent phases of COVID-19. Where available, HLA class I and class II types were obtained from metadata supplied by the sample provider rather than from assay-based typing. The samples were drawn from two sources: the first 160 participants of the ongoing ImmuneRACE study, and fewer than 1,500 subjects contributed by 6 global collaborators. Nearly every sample came with metadata listing a de-identified subject ID, COVID-19 status, age in years and sex. The dataset comprised deeply sampled blood TCRbeta repertoires from subjects exposed to, actively infected with, or recovered from COVID-19. The prospective study material was composed of cDNA or gDNA derived from T cells, B-cell-depleted T cells, or PBMCs. A freely available public database, intended as a resource for researchers studying the immune response to SARS-CoV-2, is where the repertoires were released.

TCRbeta CDR3 regions were amplified from genomic DNA by means of the immunoSEQ Assay, a bias-controlled multiplex PCR. Per the authors' processing: Nucleated cell counts per sample were estimated from amplification of reference gene primers within the assay. To quantify the absolute abundance of each unique TCRbeta CDR3 rearrangement, sequence reads were collapsed and filtered. For each sample, productive Simpson clonality was calculated by taking the square root of Simpson's diversity index across productive rearrangements. TCRdb retrieved this table from immuneACCESS and kept in-frame rearrangements only. Not all clones are present; in checked studies, unresolved V genes account for under half, and no reason is known for the remainder. D and trimming come from the DNA, and the V and J calls and clone size come from that table. The sample contains about 200,000 clones, under 90% of them found a single time. Of the sample, more than 8.5% is held by the ten largest clones.

A word on this clone: Its antigen has not been determined. Per-nucleotide qualities are absent, and no much larger clonotype sits a single base away.

Overall study results and their limits: The amount of clinical and demographic metadata varied by source and participant and was provided uncurated.

The CDR3 contains 15 residues, cysteine and phenylalanine counted. The entry retains the CDR3 DNA only, 45 bases that are in frame from base 1. The germline V gene specifies MNHEY as CDR1 and SVGAGI as CDR2. V lost 5 bases and J lost 3 bases, and the count of bases not matched to a germline gene is 7. Participants in the prospective study were aged roughly 18 to 100 years, lived in about two dozen United States geographic areas, and enrolled through a virtual design. In the prospective study, participants were assigned to cohorts based on the clinical history participants reported in a screening survey and a study questionnaire. In the prospective study, mobile phlebotomists collected whole blood, serum and a nasopharyngeal or oropharyngeal swab from each participant. Participants in the prospective study had the option to provide additional blood draws and questionnaires over a roughly 2-month period. Prospective study blood samples were shipped either frozen or at room temperature before DNA extraction.

This clonotype originated in a woman aged 50 to 60 with acute COVID-19. Sequencing input: PBMCs or T cells enriched from blood (not recorded which). The rearranged segments are TRBV6-5 and TRBJ2-7, with TRBD2 identical over 10 junction bases. This receptor carries the CDR3 CASSLLAGVIYEQYF. The DNA reads as follows: TGTGCCAGCAGTCTGCTAGCGGGAGTTATCTACGAGCAGTACTTC.